This T cell receptor (beta chain) was captured in a study of OX40 agonist ivuxolimab in advanced cancers. In the study overall: Ivuxolimab was a fully human IgG2 agonistic monoclonal antibody targeting the costimulatory receptor OX40 (CD134). Intravenous ivuxolimab was administered to patients every 2 weeks at six dose levels: 0.01, 0.1, 0.3, 1.5, 3 and 10 mg/kg. Of the 50 to 55 patients in dose escalation, about 20 had hepatocellular carcinoma, roughly 15 had melanoma, 9 had renal cell carcinoma and 9 had head and neck cancer. A male proportion of around 83% and a mean age of roughly 55 years, ranging from about 23 to 90, were recorded for the dose-escalation cohort. Prior anti-PD-1, anti-PD-L1 or anti-CTLA-4 therapy was permitted, and checkpoint inhibitors had been received by about two fifths of dose-escalation patients. Partial responses occurred in three dose-escalation patients, of whom one had hepatocellular carcinoma and two had cutaneous melanoma. The purpose of peripheral TCRbeta sequencing was to test whether ivuxolimab changed TCR sequence diversity and led to clonal T-cell expansion. The paper describes the monotherapy dose-escalation part (N of about 55 patients) of the phase I trial of ivuxolimab.

V was cut back by 8 bases and J by 3 bases, leaving a gap of 13 bases between them. The CDR3 measures 13 amino acids from cysteine to phenylalanine. The DNA shown is the 39-base CDR3, in frame from base 1. The germline V gene provides CDR1 SNHLY and CDR2 FYNNEI. Study-level results and caveats: Low levels of normalized T-cell clonal expansion were also shown by some nonresponding patients. In the 0.1-3.0 mg/kg groups, partial responders had among the lowest normalized peripheral clonal expansion, particularly in CD8+ T cells. After ivuxolimab, expanded clones were on average more numerous among CD8+ T cells than among CD4+ T cells. At doses from 0.1 to 3.0 mg/kg, clonal expansion was seen in both CD4+ and CD8+ blood T cells between baseline and week 6. Which antigens the clonally expanded peripheral T cells were specific for was not determined.

In this sample, this clone turned up once. The antigen this receptor binds is unknown. No base qualities exist here, and no much larger clone lies one base off it. Genomic DNA was isolated from the sorted cells so that the TCRbeta CDR3 region could be sequenced. TCRbeta CDR3 regions were sequenced using the immunoSEQ Assay. Entries here come from immuneACCESS through TCRdb and include only in-frame sequences with V and J called. Some clones fail to appear in such tables; in the studies checked, an unresolved V gene covers under half of the shortfall, and the cause of the remainder is unknown. The sample data list about 49,000 clones, and 81% of these were observed just once. The ten top clones hold about 6.4% of the sample. The trial excluded patients who had a history of autoimmune disease or who were on systemic immunosuppression. Peripheral blood for TCR sequencing was collected from all dose cohorts at baseline, on cycle 4 day 1, and on cycle 7 day 1. The samples were drawn from a first-in-human, open-label, multicenter phase I dose-escalation trial of ivuxolimab. Adults with locally advanced or metastatic melanoma, renal cell carcinoma, hepatocellular carcinoma or head and neck squamous cell carcinoma were enrolled in the trial. Before TCR sequencing, CD4+ T cells and CD8+ T cells from peripheral blood were sorted into separate populations.

The V and J segments used are TRBV2 and TRBJ1-2; a tentative D match to TRBD1 spans 6 bases. This sequence was found in an adult with an advanced solid tumor such as melanoma, head and neck, liver or kidney cancer. Sequenced material: CD4+ or CD8+ T cells sorted from blood, taken in a trial of the OX40 agonist ivuxolimab. The CDR3 amino acid sequence is: CASRAGVYYGYTF. The DNA is as follows: TGTGCCAGCCGGGCAGGGGTTTACTATGGCTACACCTTC.